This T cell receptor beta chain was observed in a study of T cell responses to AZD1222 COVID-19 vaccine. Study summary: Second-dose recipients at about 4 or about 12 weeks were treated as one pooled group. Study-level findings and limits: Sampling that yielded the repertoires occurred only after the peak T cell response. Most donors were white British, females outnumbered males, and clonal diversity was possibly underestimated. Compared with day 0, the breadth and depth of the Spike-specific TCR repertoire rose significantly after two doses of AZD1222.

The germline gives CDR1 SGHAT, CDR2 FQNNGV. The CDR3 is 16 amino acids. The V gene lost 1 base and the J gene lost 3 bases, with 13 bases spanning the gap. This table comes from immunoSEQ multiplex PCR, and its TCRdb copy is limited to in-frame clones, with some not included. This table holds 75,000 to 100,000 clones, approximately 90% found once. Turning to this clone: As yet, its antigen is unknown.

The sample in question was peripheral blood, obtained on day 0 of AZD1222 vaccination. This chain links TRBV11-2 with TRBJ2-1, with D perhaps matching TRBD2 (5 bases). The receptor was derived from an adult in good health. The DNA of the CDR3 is TGTGCCAGCAGCTTAGTTTCGGGAATAAACTACAATGAGCAGTTCTTC. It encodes CASSLVSGINYNEQFF.